The rows below give T cell receptor beta chains drawn from one sample of a study of blood T cells in healthy people across ages. TCRdb reprocessed the 5' RACE reads via MiXCR and lists one record per CDR3 protein. Counted here are roughly 1 million distinct CDR3 sequences, 20% to 25% occurring once; the ten biggest clones make up about 0.72%. These sequences were also reported in another study, on T cells of mothers and their children.

The sample comprised blood. Source of these receptors: a girl aged 2-15 years in good health. The CDR3 runs from the conserved cysteine through the conserved F or W. D genes are given only for firm matches. The size of a clone is reported for some rows only, either as once, few or many, or as a class for expanded clones.

>TRBV7-8|.|TRBJ2-1|.
CASSRTEVSYNEQFF
TGTGCCAGCAGCCGGACTGAAGTGTCCTACAATGAGCAGTTCTTC
>TRBV9|.|TRBJ2-5|few
CASSVSGVSAETQYF
TGTGCCAGCAGCGTAAGTGGGGTGTCCGCGGAGACCCAGTACTTC
>TRBV14|TRBD2|TRBJ2-5|.
CASSQDGYLAGGETQYF
TGTGCCAGCAGCCAAGATGGCTACCTAGCGGGAGGAGAGACCCAGTACTTC
>TRBV11-2|.|TRBJ2-3|.
CASSSPLSINTDTQYF
TGTGCCAGCAGCTCCCCACTGAGCATTAACACAGATACGCAGTATTTT
>TRBV5-1|TRBD1|TRBJ2-5|.
CASSPRDRSVETQYF
TGCGCCAGCAGCCCCCGGGACAGGAGTGTCGAGACCCAGTACTTC
>TRBV5-8|TRBD2|TRBJ2-7|few
CASSLITSGTQLDEQYF
TGTGCCAGCAGCTTGATTACTAGCGGGACCCAACTGGACGAGCAGTACTTC
>TRBV25-1|.|TRBJ1-6|few
CASSSDRGSGSPLHF
TGTGCCAGCAGTAGCGACAGAGGCTCCGGATCACCCCTCCACTTT
>TRBV5-1|.|TRBJ2-6|.
CASRDGAGANVLTF
TGCGCCAGCAGGGACGGCGCTGGGGCCAACGTCCTGACTTTC
>TRBV28|.|TRBJ2-1|few
CASSYNYNEQFF
TGTGCCAGCAGTTACAACTACAATGAGCAGTTCTTC
>TRBV6-5|.|TRBJ2-7|few
CASTDDKLGCEQYF
TGTGCCAGCACCGACGACAAGTTGGGCTGCGAGCAGTACTTC
>TRBV7-9|.|TRBJ2-2|.
CASSFTGPITGELFF
TGTGCCAGCAGCTTTACCGGCCCTATCACCGGGGAGCTGTTTTTT
>TRBV7-2|.|TRBJ1-2|.
CASSSDSGVRGYTF
TGTGCCAGCAGCTCAGACTCGGGAGTCCGCGGCTACACCTTC
>TRBV12-3/TRBV12-4|.|TRBJ1-4|.
CASSSGPQEANEKLFF
TGTGCCAGCAGTTCCGGACCGCAGGAAGCTAATGAAAAACTGTTTTTT
>TRBV7-9|.|TRBJ2-7|.
CASSLQGNEPYEQYF
TGTGCCAGCAGCTTACAGGGAAACGAACCCTACGAGCAGTACTTC
>TRBV5-1|.|TRBJ1-1|few
CASSHDDADTEAFF
TGCGCCAGCAGCCACGATGACGCCGACACTGAAGCTTTCTTT
>TRBV28|.|TRBJ2-7|.
CASSLPWGDDPYEQYF
TGTGCCAGCAGTCTACCCTGGGGCGATGACCCCTACGAGCAGTACTTC
>TRBV27|.|TRBJ1-1|.
CASSFLGRTEAFF
TGTGCCAGCAGTTTTTTGGGCCGCACTGAAGCTTTCTTT
>TRBV29-1|TRBD2|TRBJ2-1|.
CSVEEAGRAVLVSEQFF
TGCAGCGTTGAAGAGGCCGGGAGGGCCGTCTTGGTGTCTGAGCAGTTCTTC
>TRBV7-3|.|TRBJ2-1|few
CASVRLPGLYNEQFF
TGTGCCAGCGTCAGACTCCCCGGTCTTTACAATGAGCAGTTCTTC
>TRBV6-5|.|TRBJ2-1|.
CASSNQKLSYNEQFF
TGTGCCAGCAGCAACCAGAAGCTCTCCTACAATGAGCAGTTCTTC
>TRBV7-2|.|TRBJ1-3|.
CASSFGALSSGNTIYF
TGTGCCAGCAGCTTTGGAGCTCTGAGCTCTGGAAACACCATATATTTT
>TRBV3-1|.|TRBJ2-7|few
CASSQEGGLFEQYF
TGTGCCAGCAGCCAAGAAGGGGGTTTATTCGAGCAGTACTTC
>TRBV7-9|TRBD2|TRBJ2-1|.
CASSPKGLAHEQFF
TGTGCCAGCAGCCCCAAGGGACTAGCGCATGAGCAGTTCTTC
>TRBV13|.|TRBJ2-3|.
CASSSSPRAADTQYF
TGTGCCAGCAGCTCCTCCCCTCGTGCGGCAGATACGCAGTATTTT
>TRBV12-3/TRBV12-4|TRBD2|TRBJ2-5|few
CASSTISGRDQETQYF
TGTGCCAGCAGTACGATTAGCGGGAGGGACCAAGAGACCCAGTACTTC